This T cell receptor (beta chain) comes out of a study of patients and donors after allogeneic stem cell transplantation. Trimming took 4 bases from V and 1 from J; bases not matched to a gene: 13. Germline V gene data show CDR1 as SGHRS and CDR2 as YFSETQ. CDR3 length: 17 residues. This clonotype was seen only a few times. TCRdb itself ran the RT-PCR reads through MiXCR, one entry per CDR3 protein. The table records 800,000 to 1,000,000 distinct CDR3 sequences, more than 15% of them present only once. The clonotype comes from a human donor who was either an allogeneic HSCT recipient or a stem cell or donor lymphocyte infusion donor (not recorded which). It is not recorded whose cells these are; they may come from a transplant donor. Sample: blood, either unsorted or a sorted T cell fraction (not recorded which). V and J are TRBV5-1 and TRBJ1-2; 7 bases agree with TRBD1. This CDR3 is CASSVGWRQGFNYGYTF. In DNA, the CDR3 is TGCGCCAGCAGCGTGGGGTGGCGACAGGGATTTAACTATGGCTACACCTTC.